This T cell receptor beta chain emerged from a study of T cell repertoires in cytomegalovirus infection. Study at large: Well-studied HLA-B-restricted CMV epitopes were used in the study alongside recently identified HLA-C-restricted ones. A matching HLA type, together with CMV infection, was signaled by public TCR beta signatures.

V lost 7 bases, J lost 4 bases, and 11 bases lay in between. Germline V gives CDR1 MNHEY, CDR2 SVGEGT. The CDR3 loop spans 13 amino acids. This clonotype was observed a few times. Its antigen is not known. The study, taken as a whole, reports: HLA-C-restricted CMV clonotypes gave the most frequent clonotype in two of eight donors. There were carriers of CMV plus the relevant HLA, and cumulative public TCR beta family frequency identified them.

TCRdb processed the reads anew with MiXCR; each CDR3 protein has one entry. The repertoire holds roughly 990,000 distinct CDR3 sequences, with 31% as singletons. This clonotype originated in a human donor in good health (CMV status not recorded). Some clones in this sample may be carry-over from other donors' samples. The specimen comprised cultured CD8+ T cells from PBMCs, sampled from culture after CMV antigen stimulation. The rearrangement joins TRBV6-2 or TRBV6-3 to TRBJ1-5; TRBD1 might be the D (6 bases). The CDR3 here is CASKGGFNQPQHF. The CDR3, as DNA: TGTGCCAGCAAGGGGGGTTTTAATCAGCCCCAGCATTTT.